The 27 T cell receptor beta chains presented below share a single source sample, sequenced in a study of blood T cell repertoires in COVID-19. Profiled with immunoSEQ multiplex PCR; TCRdb holds only in-frame clones, not every one. This sample has hundreds of thousands of clones, with approximately 90% found just once. Sequencing was performed on PBMCs or T cells enriched from blood (not recorded which). The receptors here all came from a woman in her 40s who had recovered from COVID-19.

The chain combines TRBV5-1 with TRBJ1-1; D gene uncertain. The V gene's germline CDR1 is SGHRS and CDR2 YFSETQ. The CDR3 is 14 residues long. The V end was cut by 3 bases, the J end by 0 bases, with 9 bases between. In nucleotides, the CDR3 is TGCGCCAGCAGCTCCGCAGAGGTGAACACTGAAGCTTTCTTT. Protein sequence: CASSSAEVNTEAFF.

The genes are TRBV7-9 and TRBJ2-7; 8 bases line up with TRBD2. Trimming cost V 1 base and J 7 bases; bases outside gene matches: 6. The CDR3 covers 14 residues. Germline values: CDR1 SEHNR, CDR2 FQNEAQ (reference sequence). The DNA of the CDR3 is TGTGCCAGCAGCTTAGAAGCGGGAGAGGGAGAGCAGTACTTC. Translating gives CASSLEAGEGEQYF. Full variable domain (outside the CDR3, taken from reference TRBV7-9 and TRBJ2-7): DTGVSQNPRHKITKRGQNVTFRCDPISEHNRLYWYRQTLGQGPEFLTYFQNEAQLEKSRLLSDRFSAERPKGSFSTLEIQRTEQGDSAMYLCASSLEAGEGEQYFGPGTRLTVT.

The chain couples TRBV27 to TRBJ2-3, with D maybe TRBD2 (5 bases). Germline loops: CDR1 MNHEY, CDR2 SMNVEV (reference sequence). The CDR3 spans 14 residues. The ends were cut back, 10 bases at V and 9 bases at J, with 23 bases in the middle. CDR3: CATPSSGPVGTQYF. The CDR3 DNA sequence: TGTGCCACCCCCTCGAGCGGCCCCGTGGGGACGCAGTATTTT.

The chain joins TRBV6-5 to TRBJ2-3; 9 bases align to TRBD2. This CDR3 spans 15 amino acids. With 6 bases clipped from V and 2 bases from J, the junction kept 6 bases outside the gene matches. Germline V gene sequence: CDR1 MNHEY, CDR2 SVGAGI. CDR3 DNA sequence: TGTGCCAGCAGCGCCGGGACTAGCTACACAGATACGCAGTATTTT. Protein: CASSAGTSYTDTQYF.

V usage is TRBV5-1 and J usage is TRBJ2-2; 9 bases are shared with TRBD1. Per germline, CDR1 SGHRS and CDR2 YFSETQ. The CDR3 is 16 amino acids. The J segment lost 1 base and the V segment lost 0 bases, leaving 1 base of the junction unmatched. The CDR3: CASSLEGQGNTGELFF. The CDR3 DNA is TGCGCCAGCAGCTTGGAGGGACAGGGGAACACCGGGGAGCTGTTTTTT.

This chain joins TRBV5-1 and TRBJ2-5; a possible D gene is TRBD2 (5 bases). Trimming pared 2 bases from V and 0 bases from J, leaving 8 bases between. Germline assignment: CDR1 SGHRS and CDR2 YFSETQ. There are 14 residues in the CDR3. The CDR3 DNA sequence: TGCGCCAGCAGCTTTGGAGGTTACCAAGAGACCCAGTACTTC. Its translation is CASSFGGYQETQYF. The variable domain in full, completed from reference TRBV5-1 and TRBJ2-5, reads KAGVTQTPRYLIKTRGQQVTLSCSPISGHRSVSWYQQTPGQGLQFLFEYFSETQRNKGNFPGRFSGRQFSNSRSEMNVSTLELGDSALYLCASSFGGYQETQYFGPGTRLLVL.

The V call is TRBV11-3, the J call TRBJ1-4; D is unresolved. V lost 2 bases and J lost 0, with 13 bases in between. Germline CDR1 reads SGHNT; CDR2 reads YENEEA. The CDR3 extends over 17 amino acids. The CDR3 here is CASSLQGPGTTNEKLFF. For the CDR3, the DNA is TGTGCCAGCAGCTTACAAGGGCCCGGGACAACTAATGAAAAACTGTTTTTT.

V is TRBV30 and J is TRBJ2-3, with 7 bases fitting TRBD2. Germline V gives CDR1 GTSNPN, CDR2 SVGIG (reference sequence). V gave up 3 bases and J gave up 6 bases; unmatched junction bases: 9. There are 14 residues in the CDR3. As DNA, the CDR3 is TGTGCCTGGAGGGGGGGGACTTTCGTGGATACGCAGTATTTT. Its protein is CAWRGGTFVDTQYF.

The gene calls are TRBV27 and TRBJ1-2; 7 positions agree with TRBD1. This CDR3 region has 14 residues. V shed 5 bases and J 4 bases; nucleotides not matched to a gene: 7. Germline loops: CDR1 MNHEY, CDR2 SMNVEV (reference sequence). The CDR3: CASSTGAPSYGYTF. The CDR3, as DNA: TGTGCCAGCAGTACAGGGGCCCCCAGCTATGGCTACACCTTC.

The genes are TRBV15 and TRBJ1-4; no definite D call. V lost 0 bases to trimming and J lost 0 bases, with 5 bases between them. Germline CDR1 is LNHNV and CDR2 is YYDKDF (reference sequence). The length of the CDR3 is 15 residues. This CDR3 reads CATSRDIATNEKLFF. DNA for the CDR3: TGTGCCACCAGCAGAGATATTGCAACTAATGAAAAACTGTTTTTT.

This chain joins TRBV30 and TRBJ2-3, with 11 positions matching TRBD2. Germline V lookup: CDR1 GTSNPN, CDR2 SVGIG (reference sequence). Trimming took 1 base from V and 4 from J; bases not matched to a gene: 1. The CDR3 has 14 amino acids. The CDR3 DNA follows: TGTGCCTGGAGTGGTAGCGGGAGGGCAGATACGCAGTATTTT. It yields the protein CAWSGSGRADTQYF.

CDR3: CASSAVFWAGSGVDNQPQHF. CDR3 bases: TGTGCCAGCAGTGCTGTATTTTGGGCAGGGTCGGGTGTGGACAATCAGCCCCAGCATTTT. This rearrangement joins TRBV2 to TRBJ1-5; a weak D match, TRBD1 (5 bases). Germline CDR1 is SNHLY and CDR2 is FYNNEI. CDR3 length: 20 residues. Deletions cut 4 bases from V and 3 bases from J, with 28 bases between.

The rearrangement uses TRBV27 and TRBJ1-6, with TRBD1 identical over 10 bases. V shed 8 bases and J 6 bases; nucleotides not matched to a gene: 1. In germline, CDR1 is MNHEY, CDR2 SMNVEV (reference sequence). The CDR3 has 13 residues. For the CDR3, the DNA is TGTGCCAGCCGGGACAGGGGTAATTCACCCCTCCACTTT. Its protein is CASRDRGNSPLHF.

This clone was found once. The V gene is TRBV7-8, the J gene TRBJ2-3, with no clear D. The CDR3 is 16 amino acids. The germline V gene encodes CDR1 SGHVS and CDR2 FQNEAQ. The ends were cut back, 1 base at V and 0 bases at J, with 11 bases in the middle. The DNA for the CDR3 is TGTGCCAGCAGCTTAGACAGACCTACCAGCACAGATACGCAGTATTTT. Translating gives CASSLDRPTSTDTQYF.

This CDR3 is CASSLPGTDTQYF. The CDR3 nucleotides read TGTGCCAGCAGCTTGCCCGGCACAGATACGCAGTATTTT. The J gene is TRBJ2-3, the V gene TRBV5-6; D gene ambiguous. CDR3 size: 13 residues. Trimming left V 1 base short and J 1 base short, with 4 bases between. The germline V gene has CDR1 SGHDT and CDR2 YYEEEE.

Here the CDR3 reads CASSRDRGPDQPQHF. For the CDR3, the DNA is TGTGCCAGCAGCCGGGACAGGGGGCCCGATCAGCCCCAGCATTTT. The genes are TRBV28 and TRBJ1-5, with TRBD1 matching 12 bases. With 6 bases clipped from V and 5 bases from J, the junction kept 5 bases outside the gene matches. CDR3 size: 15 residues. The germline gives CDR1 MDHEN, CDR2 SYDVKM.

The chain employs TRBV19 and TRBJ2-7; TRBD1 agrees at 11 bases. In germline, CDR1 is LNHDA, CDR2 SQIVND (reference sequence). After removal of 3 bases from V and 7 bases from J, the junction contained 8 bases not matched to a gene. This CDR3 is 15 amino acids long. The CDR3, as DNA: TGTGCCAGTAGTATTTTAGGACAGGGGGCGGAGGAGCAGTACTTC. It encodes CASSILGQGAEEQYF.

This chain connects TRBV6-2 or TRBV6-3 to TRBJ2-7; D may be TRBD2 (6 bases). The length of the CDR3 is 14 residues. The V end lost 5 bases, the J end lost 5 bases, and 16 bases lay between the germline ends. Germline CDR1 and CDR2: MNHEY and SVGEGT. In DNA form, the CDR3 reads TGTGCCAGCAGTCTCCAAGGAGGGATGGACGAGCAGTACTTC. Amino acids: CASSLQGGMDEQYF.

The chain employs TRBV4-2 and TRBJ2-1, with TRBD2 matching over 10 bases. Germline V gene sequence: CDR1 LGHNA, CDR2 YNFKEQ. V trimming: 3 bases; J trimming: 6 bases; junction bases outside the gene matches: 5. The CDR3 sequence is 15 residues long. This CDR3 is CASSQKAGGGNEQFF. The CDR3 coding sequence is TGTGCCAGCAGCCAGAAAGCGGGGGGGGGCAATGAGCAGTTCTTC.

The chain has TRBV19 and TRBJ1-2; 8 positions agree with TRBD1. V was pared by 5 bases and J by 5 bases, with 4 bases of the junction left unmatched. The CDR3 has 13 amino acids. Per the germline V gene, CDR1 is LNHDA and CDR2 is SQIVND (reference sequence). CDR3 in amino acids: CASSRQGAYGYTF. The CDR3 DNA reads TGTGCCAGTAGTCGGCAGGGGGCTTATGGCTACACCTTC.

The chain carries TRBV5-4 and TRBJ1-2; a weak D match, TRBD1 (5 bases). Trimming removed 3 bases at V and 8 bases at J, with 20 bases between. Germline-derived CDR1 and CDR2 are SGHNT and YYREEE (reference sequence). This CDR3 spans 15 amino acids. For the CDR3, the DNA is TGTGCCAGCAGCTCGGGGCTGGAGGAGGGAAGGGGCTACACCTTC. It specifies CASSSGLEEGRGYTF.

The CDR3 nucleotides are TGTGCCTGGACCCCGGGGTTGAGCAATCAGCCCCAGCATTTT. Translated: CAWTPGLSNQPQHF. The V call is TRBV30, the J call TRBJ1-5; D unresolved. This CDR3 has 14 residues. V was pared by 4 bases and J by 1 base, with 11 bases between. Looked up from germline, CDR1 is GTSNPN and CDR2 is SVGIG (reference sequence).

This rearrangement joins TRBV7-9 to TRBJ1-5; D is possibly TRBD1 (6 bases). Trimming stripped 4 bases from V and 7 bases from J, with 11 bases between. The CDR3 is made up of 13 amino acids. Germline V gene sequence: CDR1 SEHNR, CDR2 FQNEAQ (reference sequence). CDR3 in amino acids: CASSSAGVQPQHF. DNA of the CDR3: TGTGCCAGCAGCTCGGCAGGGGTGCAGCCCCAGCATTTT.

A single count supports this clone. The rearrangement links TRBV13 to TRBJ1-4; possible D gene TRBD1, 5 bases. Germline V gene lookup returns CDR1 PRHDT and CDR2 FYEKMQ (reference sequence). This CDR3 has 15 residues. V lost 5 bases and J 6 bases, leaving 16 bases between the germline ends. CDR3 nucleotide sequence: TGTGCCAGCAGCCCACGTTCGGGGGGGGATGAAAAACTGTTTTTT. Protein: CASSPRSGGDEKLFF.

V gene TRBV3-1 (or the pseudogene TRBV3-2) combines with J gene TRBJ2-7; no clear D gene. V shed 1 base and J shed 5 bases, with 6 bases lying between them. CDR1 is LGHDT, CDR2 YNNKEL, per germline (reference sequence). The CDR3 runs to 12 residues. CDR3 region: CASSQARHEQYF. The CDR3 DNA reads TGTGCCAGCAGCCAAGCCAGGCACGAGCAGTACTTC.

The genes are TRBV15 and TRBJ2-3; TRBD2 agrees at 14 bases. The germline CDR1 and CDR2 sequences are LNHNV and YYDKDF (reference sequence). The CDR3 is 17 amino acids. V dropped 1 base and J dropped 3; count of bases not matched to a gene: 3. This CDR3 reads CATSRGTSGRRTDTQYF. The CDR3 bases are TGTGCCACCAGCAGAGGGACTAGCGGGAGGCGTACAGATACGCAGTATTTT.

This sequence joins TRBV4-3 and TRBJ2-7; 10 bases line up with TRBD2. In germline, CDR1 is LGHNA, CDR2 YSLEER. Trimming cost V 4 bases and J 2 bases; bases outside gene matches: 8. The CDR3 contains 16 residues. The CDR3 sequence is CASSPRLAGAAYEQYF. In DNA form, the CDR3 reads TGCGCCAGCAGCCCCCGGCTAGCGGGGGCCGCCTACGAGCAGTACTTC.